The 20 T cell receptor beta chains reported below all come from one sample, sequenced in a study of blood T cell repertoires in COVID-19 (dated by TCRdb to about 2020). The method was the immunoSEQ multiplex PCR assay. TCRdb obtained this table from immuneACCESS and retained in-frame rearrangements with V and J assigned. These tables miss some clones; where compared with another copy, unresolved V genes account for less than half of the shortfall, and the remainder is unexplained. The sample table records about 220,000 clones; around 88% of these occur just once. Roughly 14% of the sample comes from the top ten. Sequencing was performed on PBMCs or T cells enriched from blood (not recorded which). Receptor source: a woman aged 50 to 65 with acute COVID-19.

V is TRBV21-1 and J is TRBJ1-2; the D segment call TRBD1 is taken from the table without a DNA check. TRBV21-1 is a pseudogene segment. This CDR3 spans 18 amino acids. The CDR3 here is CASSKASGQRITNYGYTF. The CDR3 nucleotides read TGTGCCAGCAGCAAAGCATCGGGACAGCGGATTACTAACTATGGCTACACCTTC.

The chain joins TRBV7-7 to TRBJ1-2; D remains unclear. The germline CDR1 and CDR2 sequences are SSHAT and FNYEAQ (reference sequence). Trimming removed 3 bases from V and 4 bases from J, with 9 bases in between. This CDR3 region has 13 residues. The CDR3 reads CASSFRGFYGYTF. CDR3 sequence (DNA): TGTGCCAGCAGCTTCCGAGGTTTCTATGGCTACACCTTC.

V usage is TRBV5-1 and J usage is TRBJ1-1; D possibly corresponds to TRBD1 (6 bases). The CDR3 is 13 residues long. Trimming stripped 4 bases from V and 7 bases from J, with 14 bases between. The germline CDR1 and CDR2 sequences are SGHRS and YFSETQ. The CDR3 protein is CASSVGQGYEAFF. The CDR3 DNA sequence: TGCGCCAGCAGCGTGGGACAAGGCTATGAAGCTTTCTTT.

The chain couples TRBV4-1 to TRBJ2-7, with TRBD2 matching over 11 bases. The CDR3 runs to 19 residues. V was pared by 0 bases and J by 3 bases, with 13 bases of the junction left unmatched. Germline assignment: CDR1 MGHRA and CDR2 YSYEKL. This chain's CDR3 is CASSQDLTGRLAGIYEQYF. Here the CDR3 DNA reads TGCGCCAGCAGCCAAGATCTTACTGGACGACTAGCGGGAATCTACGAGCAGTACTTC.

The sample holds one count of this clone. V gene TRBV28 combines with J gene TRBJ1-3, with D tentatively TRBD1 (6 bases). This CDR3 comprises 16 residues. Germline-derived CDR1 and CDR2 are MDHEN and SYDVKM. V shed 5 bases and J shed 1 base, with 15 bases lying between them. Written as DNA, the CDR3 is TGTGCCAGCAGTATAGCCGGACAGATTTCTGGAAACACCATATATTTT. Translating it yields CASSIAGQISGNTIYF.

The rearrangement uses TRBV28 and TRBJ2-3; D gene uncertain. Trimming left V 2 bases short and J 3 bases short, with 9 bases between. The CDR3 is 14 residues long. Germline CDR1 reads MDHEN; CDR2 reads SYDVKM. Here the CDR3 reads CASSLPRLTDTQYF. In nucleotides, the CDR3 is TGTGCCAGCAGTTTACCTAGGCTTACAGATACGCAGTATTTT. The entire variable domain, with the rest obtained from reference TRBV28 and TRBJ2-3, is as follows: DVKVTQSSRYLVKRTGEKVFLECVQDMDHENMFWYRQDPGLGLRLIYFSYDVKMKEKGDIPEGYSVSREKKERFSLILESASTNQTSMYLCASSLPRLTDTQYFGPGTRLTVL.

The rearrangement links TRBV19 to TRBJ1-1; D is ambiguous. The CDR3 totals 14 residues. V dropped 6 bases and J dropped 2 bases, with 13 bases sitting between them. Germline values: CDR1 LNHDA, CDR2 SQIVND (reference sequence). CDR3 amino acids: CASSRTQFNTEAFF. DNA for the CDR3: TGTGCCAGTAGCCGGACTCAGTTTAACACTGAAGCTTTCTTT.

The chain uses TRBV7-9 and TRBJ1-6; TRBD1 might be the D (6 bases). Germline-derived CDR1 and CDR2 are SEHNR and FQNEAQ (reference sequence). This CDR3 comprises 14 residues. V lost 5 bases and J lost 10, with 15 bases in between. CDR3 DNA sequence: TGTGCCAGCAGCCCCACGACAGGCGGCTCACCCCTCCACTTT. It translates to CASSPTTGGSPLHF.

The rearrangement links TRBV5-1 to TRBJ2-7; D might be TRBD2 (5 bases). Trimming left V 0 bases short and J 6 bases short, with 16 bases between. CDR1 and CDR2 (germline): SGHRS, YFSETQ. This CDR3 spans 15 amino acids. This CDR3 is CASSLVTTGLGEQYF. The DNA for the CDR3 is TGCGCCAGCAGCTTGGTGACGACGGGGTTAGGCGAGCAGTACTTC.

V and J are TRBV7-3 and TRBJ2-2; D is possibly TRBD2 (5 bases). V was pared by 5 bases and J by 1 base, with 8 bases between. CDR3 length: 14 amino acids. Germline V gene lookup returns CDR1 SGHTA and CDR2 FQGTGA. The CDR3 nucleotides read TGTGCCAGCAGCCCACGGGGGAACACCGGGGAGCTGTTTTTT. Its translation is CASSPRGNTGELFF.

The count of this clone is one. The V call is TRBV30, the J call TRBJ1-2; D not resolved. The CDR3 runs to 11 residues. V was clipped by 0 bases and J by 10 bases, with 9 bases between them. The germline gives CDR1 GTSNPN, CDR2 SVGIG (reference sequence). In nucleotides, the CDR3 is TGTGCCTGGAGTGTACCGGTTGTCTACACCTTC. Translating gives CAWSVPVVYTF.

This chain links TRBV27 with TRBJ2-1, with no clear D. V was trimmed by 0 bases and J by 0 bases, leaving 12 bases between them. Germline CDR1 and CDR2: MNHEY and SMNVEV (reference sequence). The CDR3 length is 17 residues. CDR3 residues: CASSLSAWRSSYNEQFF. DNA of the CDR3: TGTGCCAGCAGTTTATCCGCCTGGAGATCCTCCTACAATGAGCAGTTCTTC.

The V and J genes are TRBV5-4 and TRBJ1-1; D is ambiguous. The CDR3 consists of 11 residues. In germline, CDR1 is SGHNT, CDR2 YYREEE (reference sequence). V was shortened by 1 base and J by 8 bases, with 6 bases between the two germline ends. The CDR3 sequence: CASSLRGEAFF. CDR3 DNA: TGTGCCAGCAGCTTGAGAGGGGAAGCTTTCTTT.

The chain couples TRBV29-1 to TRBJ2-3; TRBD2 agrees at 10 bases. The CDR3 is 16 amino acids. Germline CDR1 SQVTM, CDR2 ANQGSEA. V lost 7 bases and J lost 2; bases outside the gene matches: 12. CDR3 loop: CSALAGPYINTDTQYF. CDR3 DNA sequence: TGCAGCGCACTAGCGGGACCCTACATTAACACAGATACGCAGTATTTT.

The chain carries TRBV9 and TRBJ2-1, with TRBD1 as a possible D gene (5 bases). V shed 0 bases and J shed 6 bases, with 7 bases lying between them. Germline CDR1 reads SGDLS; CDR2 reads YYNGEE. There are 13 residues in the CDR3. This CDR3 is CASSVGRGNEQFF. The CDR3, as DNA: TGTGCCAGCAGCGTAGGTAGGGGCAATGAGCAGTTCTTC. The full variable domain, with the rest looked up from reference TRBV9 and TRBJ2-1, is DSGVTQTPKHLITATGQRVTLRCSPRSGDLSVYWYQQSLDQGLQFLIQYYNGEERAKGNILERFSAQQFPDLHSELNLSSLELGDSALYFCASSVGRGNEQFFGPGTRLTVL.

Here the CDR3 reads CATSRDPGTGLAHEQYF. The CDR3 DNA reads as TGTGCCACCAGCAGAGATCCGGGGACAGGGTTGGCCCACGAGCAGTACTTC. The chain combines TRBV15 with TRBJ2-7; 9 bases are shared with TRBD1. The germline V gene encodes CDR1 LNHNV and CDR2 YYDKDF (reference sequence). The CDR3 is 17 residues long. V lost 0 bases, J lost 5 bases, and 11 bases stayed unmatched.

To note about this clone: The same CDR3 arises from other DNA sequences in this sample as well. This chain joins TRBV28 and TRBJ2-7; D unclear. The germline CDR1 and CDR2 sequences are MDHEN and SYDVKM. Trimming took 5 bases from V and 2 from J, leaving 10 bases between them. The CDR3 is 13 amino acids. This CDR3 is CASSLPVPYEQYF. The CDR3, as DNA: TGTGCCAGCAGTCTTCCGGTTCCCTACGAGCAGTACTTC. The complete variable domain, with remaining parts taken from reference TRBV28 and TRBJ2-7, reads DVKVTQSSRYLVKRTGEKVFLECVQDMDHENMFWYRQDPGLGLRLIYFSYDVKMKEKGDIPEGYSVSREKKERFSLILESASTNQTSMYLCASSLPVPYEQYFGPGTRLTVT.

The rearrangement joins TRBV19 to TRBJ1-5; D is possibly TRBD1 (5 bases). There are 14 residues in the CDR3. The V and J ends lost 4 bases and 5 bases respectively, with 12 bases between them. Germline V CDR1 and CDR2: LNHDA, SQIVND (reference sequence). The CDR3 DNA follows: TGTGCCAGTAGTACGCACAAAGGGGATCAGCCCCAGCATTTT. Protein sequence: CASSTHKGDQPQHF. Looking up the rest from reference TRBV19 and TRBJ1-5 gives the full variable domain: DGGITQSPKYLFRKEGQNVTLSCEQNLNHDAMYWYRQDPGQGLRLIYYSQIVNDFQKGDIAEGYSVSREKKESFPLTVTSAQKNPTAFYLCASSTHKGDQPQHFGDGTRLSIL.

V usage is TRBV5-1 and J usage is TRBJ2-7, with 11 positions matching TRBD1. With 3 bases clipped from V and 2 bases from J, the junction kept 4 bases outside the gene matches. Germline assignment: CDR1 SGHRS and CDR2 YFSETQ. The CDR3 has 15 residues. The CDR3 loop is CASSYGQGATYEQYF. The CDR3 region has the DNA TGCGCCAGCAGCTATGGACAGGGGGCTACCTACGAGCAGTACTTC.

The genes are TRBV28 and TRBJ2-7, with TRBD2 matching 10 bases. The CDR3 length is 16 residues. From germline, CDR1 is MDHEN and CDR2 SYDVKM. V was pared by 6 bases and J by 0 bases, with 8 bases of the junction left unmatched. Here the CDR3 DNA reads TGTGCCAGCAGGCCCGAATCTAGCGGGGGCTCCTACGAGCAGTACTTC. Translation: CASRPESSGGSYEQYF.